Reported below is one TCR beta chain. Its target is unknown. Researchers built TCR beta cDNA using 5'RACE template switching with UMIs. TCRdb reprocessed the 5' RACE reads, with one entry per CDR3 protein and no DNA. This sample's table reports 550,000 or so distinct CDR3 sequences. The sample comes from a study of T cells expressing NK-cell markers. Study in general: It was sorted CD3+CD56+NKG2C+, CD3+CD56+NKG2C- and CD3+CD56-NKG2C+ T cells that supplied the TCR beta repertoires.

Study observations and caveats: The share of CD8+ T cells held by dominant NKG2C+ clonotypes was 1.0-7.0% in six donors.

CDR1 and CDR2 (germline): SQVTM, ANQGSEA. CDR3 length: 14 residues. V gene TRBV29-1 combines with J gene TRBJ2-2; checking the TCRdb D call of TRBD2 is not possible without DNA. This TCR was recovered from a man between 18 and 29 years old in good health. The material sequenced was blood T cells: a sorted CD56 or NKG2C T cell subset, CD4+ or CD8+ T cells, or bulk PBMC T cells (not recorded which). CDR3 region: CSVWAGGPAGELFF.